This T cell receptor (beta chain) originates from a study of PD-1 blockade in classical Hodgkin lymphoma. Autologous stem cell transplantation was followed by relapse in every patient, and brentuximab vedotin exposure varied. Researchers report purifying CD4+ T cells from thawed PBMCs by magnetic negative selection. As for this clone: Its matching antigen is unknown.

Assay: immunoSEQ multiplex PCR; the TCRdb copy retains only in-frame clones and omits some. The sample holds more than 7,500 clones, 74% seen once. Trimming left V 5 bases short and J 1 base short, with 12 bases between. Germline assignment: CDR1 SEHNR and CDR2 FQNEAQ (reference sequence). This CDR3 is 14 amino acids long. Overall study findings and caveats: Lower baseline TCR diversity marked trial partial responders and progressors.

This sample comprised CD4+ T cells from blood, obtained at baseline. This chain connects TRBV7-9 to TRBJ2-7; maybe TRBD2 (5 bases). The sequence was obtained from a human donor with classical Hodgkin lymphoma. The CDR3: CASSPRATSYEQYF. In nucleotides, the CDR3 is TGTGCCAGCAGCCCGCGGGCTACTTCCTACGAGCAGTACTTC.